This is a list of T cell receptor beta chains from one sample in a study of monozygotic twins with inflammatory bowel disease. Reprocessing the 5' RACE reads, TCRdb reports a single entry for every CDR3 protein and omits DNA. This sample contains 80,000 or so distinct CDR3 sequences. Sequenced material: blood. The receptors shown here come from a human donor with ulcerative colitis or Crohn's disease, or a healthy co-twin of an affected twin (not recorded which). CDR3s include the opening cysteine and the closing phenylalanine or tryptophan.

J gene | V gene | CDR3 protein
TRBJ2-3 | TRBV20-1 | CSAILAGGLGDTQYF
TRBJ1-5 | TRBV12-3/TRBV12-4 | CASSLSGYQPQHF
TRBJ2-7 | TRBV5-4 | CASSSRRTGEPYEQYF
TRBJ1-6 | TRBV3-1 | CASSQQYNSPLHF
TRBJ1-4 | TRBV11-1 | CASSLGDTGGEKLFF
TRBJ2-3 | TRBV7-3 | CASSPTSWSTDTQYF
TRBJ2-5 | TRBV9 | CASSVVGVPQETQYF
TRBJ2-7 | TRBV25-1 | CASSNSGGGYEQYF
TRBJ2-2 | TRBV5-1 | CASSPQAGLTGELFF
TRBJ1-1 | TRBV5-4 | CASSIDRPGGAFF
TRBJ1-1 | TRBV5-1 | CASSLVTGYQNTEAFF
TRBJ1-3 | TRBV20-1 | CSAREGSKNTIYF
TRBJ1-3 | TRBV12-3/TRBV12-4 | CASRFTGTGNTIYF
TRBJ1-1 | TRBV7-2 | CASSPRQLNTEAFF
TRBJ1-1 | TRBV29-1 | CSARQGLNTEAFF
TRBJ1-5 | TRBV6-5 | CASSYTPFRGVHQPQHF
TRBJ1-2 | TRBV5-5 | CASSRAQGEPNYGYTF
TRBJ2-7 | TRBV6-5 | CASSLTGILYEQYF
TRBJ2-3 | TRBV3-1 | CASGPSGADTQYF
TRBJ2-2 | TRBV20-1 | CSATLVAGELFF
TRBJ2-7 | TRBV25-1 | CASSDPSGDYEQYF
TRBJ1-1 | TRBV7-8 | CASSRTRAAMNTEAFF
TRBJ1-6 | TRBV15 | CATSSGDREVSPLHF
TRBJ1-1 | TRBV5-4 | CASSLKGTNTEAFF
TRBJ2-2 | TRBV20-1 | CSARGGGPAGELFF
TRBJ2-7 | TRBV4-1 | CASSQGRDRWDEQYF
TRBJ2-1 | TRBV7-9 | CASSPQDRGDNEQFF
TRBJ1-1 | TRBV6-6 | CASSYQLVFAEAFF
TRBJ2-1 | TRBV10-3 | CAISGHAGTGLDEQFF
TRBJ1-5 | TRBV4-1 | CASSQEPGAHSNQPQHF
TRBJ1-1 | TRBV7-9 | CASSSSRVEAAFF
TRBJ2-6 | TRBV20-1 | CSAVDNGGANVLTF
TRBJ2-2 | TRBV5-1 | CASSSTGLDTGELFF
TRBJ1-2 | TRBV2 | CATSGGSYGHTF
TRBJ2-5 | TRBV14 | CASSHTSYKETQYF
TRBJ2-7 | TRBV4-1 | CASSVYQGALGYEQYF
TRBJ2-2 | TRBV4-2 | CASSRALLDRVNTGELFF
TRBJ2-3 | TRBV23-1 | CASSLCGTQYF
TRBJ2-2 | TRBV5-1 | CASSLDGFTGELFF
TRBJ1-2 | TRBV2 | CASSEASYGYTF
TRBJ1-2 | TRBV18 | CASSPRGTNYGYTF
TRBJ2-3 | TRBV11-1 | CASSFYGQGADTQYF
TRBJ1-1 | TRBV20-1 | CSASPTANTEAFF
TRBJ2-1 | TRBV5-1 | CASSLETGAGYNEQFF
TRBJ2-4 | TRBV4-1 | CASSLRWGLAKNIQYF
TRBJ1-4 | TRBV4-2 | CASSLDRRNEKLFF
TRBJ2-7 | TRBV18 | CASWTGTGGYEQYF
TRBJ2-1 | TRBV12-3/TRBV12-4 | CASSSPYQGNEQFF
TRBJ2-1 | TRBV12-3/TRBV12-4 | CASSFGASGGYNEQFF
TRBJ2-7 | TRBV5-1 | CASSSVPGYEQYF
TRBJ2-7 | TRBV5-5 | CASSLGGQSYEQYF
TRBJ2-7 | TRBV18 | CASSPPARGGEQYF
TRBJ1-1 | TRBV12-3/TRBV12-4 | CASSYRGAEAFF
TRBJ2-3 | TRBV5-5 | CASSLLGVYTDTQYF
TRBJ2-3 | TRBV12-3/TRBV12-4 | CASSFESTDTQYF
TRBJ2-1 | TRBV7-9 | CASSLGGWNEQFF
TRBJ1-2 | TRBV3-1 | CASSTQNTGELSGYTF
TRBJ2-7 | TRBV18 | CASSPPGDTEQYF
TRBJ1-2 | TRBV6-5 | CASSYGGAFFNGYTF